This TCR beta chain was recorded in a study of T cell repertoires in cytomegalovirus infection. Study details: Well-studied HLA-B-restricted epitopes and recently identified HLA-C-restricted epitopes of CMV were both used in the study. Indications of both CMV infection and matching HLA type were provided by public TCR beta signatures.

The CDR3 covers 14 residues. Germline values: CDR1 DFQATT, CDR2 SNEGSKA (reference sequence). Trimming removed 2 bases from V and 3 bases from J; junction bases left unmatched: 6. This clonotype came up a few times. The target antigen is unknown. In TCRdb, the reads were re-called with MiXCR into one record per CDR3 protein. In the table there are 300,000 to 400,000 distinct CDR3 sequences, 25% to 35% of which are singletons. The rearrangement uses TRBV20-1 and TRBJ2-7; 8 positions agree with TRBD1. The sequence was collected from a human donor in good health (CMV status not recorded). Some clones in this sample may be carry-over from other donors' samples. The source material was cultured PBMCs, sampled from culture after CMV antigen stimulation. The CDR3 DNA reads TGCAGTGCTAGAACGGGACAGGCCGACTACGAGCAGTACTTC. Protein: CSARTGQADYEQYF.